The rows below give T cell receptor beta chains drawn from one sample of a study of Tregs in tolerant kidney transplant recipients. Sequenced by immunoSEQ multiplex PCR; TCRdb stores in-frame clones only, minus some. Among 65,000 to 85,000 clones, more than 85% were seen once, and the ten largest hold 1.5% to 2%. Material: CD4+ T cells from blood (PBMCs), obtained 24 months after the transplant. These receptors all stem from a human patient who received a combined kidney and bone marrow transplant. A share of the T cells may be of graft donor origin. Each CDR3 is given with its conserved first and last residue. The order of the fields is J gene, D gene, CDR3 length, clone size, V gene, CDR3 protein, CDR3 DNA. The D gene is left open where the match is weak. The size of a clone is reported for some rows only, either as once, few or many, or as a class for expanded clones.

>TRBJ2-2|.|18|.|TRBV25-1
CASSGPPAGDRNTGELFF
TGTGCCAGCAGTGGACCCCCAGCCGGGGATAGGAACACCGGGGAGCTGTTTTTT
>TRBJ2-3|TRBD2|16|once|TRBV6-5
CASSYVAGRRTDTQYF
TGTGCCAGCAGTTACGTAGCGGGCCGACGCACAGATACGCAGTATTTT
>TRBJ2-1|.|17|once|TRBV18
CASSPPWRQSSYNEQFF
TGTGCCAGCTCACCACCGTGGCGACAGAGCTCCTACAATGAGCAGTTCTTC
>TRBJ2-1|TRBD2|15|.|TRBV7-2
CASSLVSGRGNEQFF
TGTGCCAGCAGCTTAGTAAGCGGGAGAGGGAATGAGCAGTTCTTC
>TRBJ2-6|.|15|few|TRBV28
CASSSPSSGANVLTF
TGTGCCAGCAGTTCCCCATCCTCTGGGGCCAACGTCCTGACTTTC
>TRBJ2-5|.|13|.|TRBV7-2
CASRNTGQETQYF
TGTGCCAGCAGAAATACAGGGCAAGAGACCCAGTACTTC
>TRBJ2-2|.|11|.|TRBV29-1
CTFSNTGELFF
TGCACCTTCTCGAACACCGGGGAGCTGTTTTTT
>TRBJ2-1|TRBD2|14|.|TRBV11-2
CASRLAGTYNEQFF
TGTGCCAGCAGACTAGCGGGGACCTACAATGAGCAGTTCTTC
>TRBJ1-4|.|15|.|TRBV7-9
CASSGGKTTNEKLFF
TGTGCCAGCAGCGGAGGGAAGACAACTAATGAAAAACTGTTTTTT
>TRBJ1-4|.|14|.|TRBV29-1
CSVGFGGTNEKLFF
TGCAGCGTTGGCTTTGGAGGGACTAATGAAAAACTGTTTTTT
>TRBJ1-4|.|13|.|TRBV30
CAWSEGVREKLFF
TGTGCCTGGAGTGAAGGGGTACGAGAAAAACTGTTTTTT
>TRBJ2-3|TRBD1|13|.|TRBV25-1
CAVGTASTDTQYF
TGTGCCGTGGGGACAGCCAGCACAGATACGCAGTATTTT
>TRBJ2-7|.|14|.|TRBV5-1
CASSPTENFYEQYF
TGCGCCAGCTCCCCTACAGAGAATTTCTACGAGCAGTACTTC
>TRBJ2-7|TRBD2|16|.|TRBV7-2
CASSSWTSGSSYEQYF
TGTGCCAGCAGCTCATGGACTAGCGGGAGCTCCTACGAGCAGTACTTC
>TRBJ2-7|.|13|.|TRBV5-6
CASSWTVPYEQYF
TGTGCCAGCAGTTGGACAGTTCCCTACGAGCAGTACTTC
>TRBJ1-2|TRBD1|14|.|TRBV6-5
CASTPRQGAIGYTF
TGTGCCAGCACCCCTCGACAGGGGGCAATTGGCTACACCTTC
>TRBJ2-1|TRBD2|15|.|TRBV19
CASSYSGRAWNEQFF
TGTGCCAGTAGTTATAGCGGGAGGGCCTGGAATGAGCAGTTCTTC
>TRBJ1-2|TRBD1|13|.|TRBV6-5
CASRRDRGGGYTF
TGTGCCAGCAGACGGGACAGGGGTGGTGGCTACACCTTC
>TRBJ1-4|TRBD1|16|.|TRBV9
CASSVGGRGQYEKLFF
TGTGCCAGCAGCGTTGGCGGCAGGGGGCAGTATGAAAAACTGTTTTTT
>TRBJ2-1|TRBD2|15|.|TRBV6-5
CASSTGLVVVNEQFF
TGTGCCAGCAGTACAGGACTAGTGGTGGTCAATGAGCAGTTCTTC
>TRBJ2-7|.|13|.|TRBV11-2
CASNTQRSYEQYF
TGTGCCAGCAACACACAGAGATCCTACGAGCAGTACTTC
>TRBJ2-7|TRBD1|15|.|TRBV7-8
CASSIGQVGAYEQYF
TGTGCCAGCAGCATTGGACAGGTGGGGGCCTACGAGCAGTACTTC
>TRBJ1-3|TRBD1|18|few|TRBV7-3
CASSNRDRGRVGGNTIYF
TGTGCCAGCAGCAACCGGGACAGGGGAAGAGTAGGCGGAAACACCATATATTTT
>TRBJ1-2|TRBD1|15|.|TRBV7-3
CASSLSGDRSYGYTF
TGTGCCAGCAGCTTATCTGGGGACAGGAGCTATGGCTACACCTTC
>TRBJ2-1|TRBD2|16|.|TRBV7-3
CASSFVGGSSYNEQFF
TGTGCCAGCAGCTTTGTTGGCGGGAGTTCCTACAATGAGCAGTTCTTC
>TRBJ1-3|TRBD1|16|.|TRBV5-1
CASSPRDRGIGNTIYF
TGCGCCAGCAGCCCGCGGGACAGGGGAATTGGAAACACCATATATTTT
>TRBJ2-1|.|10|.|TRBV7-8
CASSQNALFF
TGTGCCAGCAGCCAGAACGCCCTTTTCTTC
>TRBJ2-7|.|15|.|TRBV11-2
CASSKTGTDFYEQYF
TGTGCCAGCAGCAAAACCGGGACTGACTTTTACGAGCAGTACTTC
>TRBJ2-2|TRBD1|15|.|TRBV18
CASSPGQGNTGELFF
TGTGCCAGCTCACCGGGACAGGGCAACACCGGGGAGCTGTTTTTT
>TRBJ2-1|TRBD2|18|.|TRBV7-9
CASSFPPPRGRNYNEQFF
TGTGCCAGCAGCTTTCCCCCCCCGCGCGGGAGGAACTACAATGAGCAGTTCTTC
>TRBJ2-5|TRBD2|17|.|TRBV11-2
CASSLGMTSGRLETQYF
TGTGCCAGCAGCTTAGGCATGACTAGCGGGAGGTTGGAGACCCAGTACTTC
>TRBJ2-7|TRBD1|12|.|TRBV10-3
CAISTGDHEQYF
TGTGCCATCAGCACAGGGGACCACGAGCAGTACTTC
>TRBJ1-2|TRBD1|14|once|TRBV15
CATSRDTGGYGYTF
TGTGCCACCAGCAGAGATACAGGGGGGTACGGCTACACCTTC
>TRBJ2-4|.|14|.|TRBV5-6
CASSLDLAKNIQYF
TGTGCCAGCAGCTTGGATCTAGCCAAAAACATTCAGTACTTC
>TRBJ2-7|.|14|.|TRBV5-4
CASSLGTSMSEQYF
TGTGCCAGCAGCTTGGGTACTAGCATGAGCGAGCAGTACTTC
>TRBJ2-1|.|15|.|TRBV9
CASSVGASQYNEQFF
TGTGCCAGCAGCGTAGGGGCCAGTCAATACAATGAGCAGTTCTTC